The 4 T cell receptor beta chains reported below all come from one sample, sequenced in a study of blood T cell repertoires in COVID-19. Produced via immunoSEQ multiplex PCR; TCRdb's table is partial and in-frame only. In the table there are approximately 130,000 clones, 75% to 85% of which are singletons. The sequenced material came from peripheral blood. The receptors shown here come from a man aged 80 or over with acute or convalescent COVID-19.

CDR3 bases: TGTGCCAGCAGCTCACAGAGTGGACTAGCGGGGGGCCCTAACACCGGGGAGCTGTTTTTT. This gives the protein CASSSQSGLAGGPNTGELFF. The J gene is TRBJ2-2, the V gene TRBV5-4; 14 bases match TRBD2. This CDR3 spans 20 amino acids. In germline, CDR1 is SGHNT, CDR2 YYREEE (reference sequence). V lost 3 bases to trimming and J lost 2 bases; unmatched junction nucleotides: 12.

The DNA for the CDR3 is TGTGCCAGTAGTAAAGAGCTCCACCGGGAGACCCAGTACTTC. This codes for CASSKELHRETQYF. The chain is built from TRBV19 and TRBJ2-5; no clear D. V was trimmed by 4 bases and J by 5 bases, leaving 14 bases between them. The V gene's germline CDR1 is LNHDA and CDR2 SQIVND (reference sequence). The CDR3 has 14 residues.

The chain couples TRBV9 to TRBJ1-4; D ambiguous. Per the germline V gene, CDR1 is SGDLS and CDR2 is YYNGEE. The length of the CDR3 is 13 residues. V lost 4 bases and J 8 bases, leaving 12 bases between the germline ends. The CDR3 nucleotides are TGTGCCAGCAGCCCCTACCTCGGGGAAAAACTGTTTTTT. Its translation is CASSPYLGEKLFF.

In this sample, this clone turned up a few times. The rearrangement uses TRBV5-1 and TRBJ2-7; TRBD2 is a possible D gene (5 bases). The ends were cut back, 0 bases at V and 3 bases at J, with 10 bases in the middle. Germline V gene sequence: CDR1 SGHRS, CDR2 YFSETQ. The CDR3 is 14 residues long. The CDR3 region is CASSLAEGFYEQYF. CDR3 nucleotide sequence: TGCGCCAGCAGCTTGGCCGAGGGATTCTACGAGCAGTACTTC.